Below, 32 T cell receptor beta chains from the same sample are listed, as sequenced in a study of blood T cell repertoires in COVID-19. Assay used: immunoSEQ multiplex PCR; TCRdb lists only in-frame clones, some missing. The sample gives some 300,000 clones, more than 85% of which show up once; about 4% is in the top ten. Input material: PBMCs or T cells enriched from blood (not recorded which). Every receptor here comes from a woman aged 25 to 39 who had been exposed to COVID-19.

The chain combines TRBV7-2 with TRBJ2-2; the D gene is possibly TRBD2 (6 bases). The CDR3 totals 15 residues. V was shortened by 11 bases and J by 2 bases, with 18 bases between the two germline ends. CDR1 and CDR2 (germline): SGHTA, FQGNSA. The CDR3 loop is CAPPLLALNTGELFF. In DNA, the CDR3 is TGTGCCCCCCCCCTACTAGCTCTCAACACCGGGGAGCTGTTTTTT.

The chain recombines TRBV15 with TRBJ2-1; possibly TRBD2 for D (5 bases). V lost 0 bases and J lost 4, with 10 bases in between. This CDR3 comprises 15 residues. Germline values: CDR1 LNHNV, CDR2 YYDKDF (reference sequence). The CDR3 coding sequence is TGTGCCACCAGCAGAGATAGTGGACTTTACAATGAGCAGTTCTTC. Its protein product is CATSRDSGLYNEQFF.

The chain joins TRBV7-2 to TRBJ1-1; the D gene is possibly TRBD1 (6 bases). Looked up from germline, CDR1 is SGHTA and CDR2 is FQGNSA. V lost 7 bases and J lost 10, with 19 bases in between. The CDR3 is 13 residues long. The CDR3 DNA follows: TGTGCCAGCACCCGGGGAGGGGGTCTAGGAGCTTTCTTT. As protein: CASTRGGGLGAFF.

The chain couples TRBV10-3 to TRBJ1-5; D gene ambiguous. The CDR3 covers 13 residues. With 7 bases removed from V and 3 bases from J, the gap between germline ends came to 10 bases. CDR1 is ENHRY and CDR2 is SYGVKD in the germline V gene. This chain's CDR3 is CAITSDLNQPQHF. The DNA for the CDR3 is TGTGCCATCACCAGCGACCTCAATCAGCCCCAGCATTTT.

The rearrangement uses TRBV5-1 and TRBJ1-1; D gene unclear. The CDR3 spans 14 residues. Germline loops: CDR1 SGHRS, CDR2 YFSETQ. V was clipped by 0 bases and J by 4 bases, with 10 bases between them. The CDR3 DNA sequence: TGCGCCAGCAGCTTGGATGGAGATGGCACTGAAGCTTTCTTT. Amino acids: CASSLDGDGTEAFF.

The chain is built from TRBV7-9 and TRBJ1-3; D may be TRBD1 (6 bases). This CDR3 contains 16 residues. Germline values: CDR1 SEHNR, CDR2 FQNEAQ (reference sequence). Trimming left V 0 bases short and J 0 bases short, with 9 bases between. The chain's CDR3 is CASSLATGYSGNTIYF. The CDR3 DNA is TGTGCCAGCAGCTTAGCTACAGGGTACTCTGGAAACACCATATATTTT.

The V call is TRBV7-2, the J call TRBJ1-3; no reliable D call. This CDR3 has 15 amino acids. Germline loops: CDR1 SGHTA, CDR2 FQGNSA. V was clipped by 6 bases and J by 2 bases, with 14 bases between them. The CDR3 nucleotides are TGTGCCAGCAGGCCCCACACAGCGGCTGGAAACACCATATATTTT. Its translation is CASRPHTAAGNTIYF.

The rearrangement links TRBV15 to TRBJ2-2; 8 nucleotides match TRBD1. V lost 0 bases and J lost 6; bases outside the gene matches: 6. The CDR3 extends over 16 amino acids. Germline V gives CDR1 LNHNV, CDR2 YYDKDF (reference sequence). As DNA, the CDR3 is TGTGCCACCAGCAGAGAGAGGACAGGGCAGGCCGGGGAGCTGTTTTTT. Residues: CATSRERTGQAGELFF.

The chain joins TRBV27 to TRBJ1-5; D gene ambiguous. This CDR3 contains 14 residues. Germline V gives CDR1 MNHEY, CDR2 SMNVEV (reference sequence). V was pared by 8 bases and J by 0 bases, with 11 bases between. The CDR3 DNA is TGTGCCAGCTCGGACTGGACTAGCAATCAGCCCCAGCATTTT. Amino acid sequence: CASSDWTSNQPQHF.

This rearrangement joins TRBV6-6 to TRBJ1-2; a weak D match, TRBD1 (5 bases). This CDR3 is built from 17 residues. Looked up from germline, CDR1 is MNHNY and CDR2 is SVGAGI (reference sequence). V was trimmed by 5 bases and J by 0 bases, leaving 19 bases between them. CDR3 sequence: CASSPTGAPHTNYGYTF. Here the CDR3 DNA reads TGTGCCAGCAGTCCTACTGGGGCACCTCATACTAACTATGGCTACACCTTC.

The chain combines TRBV12-3 or TRBV12-4 with TRBJ1-3; the D is unclear. Trimming took off 6 bases at V and 0 bases at J, with 6 bases between the two ends. The CDR3 totals 13 residues. The CDR3 here is CASSPYSGNTIYF. In DNA, the CDR3 is TGTGCCAGCAGCCCTTACTCTGGAAACACCATATATTTT.

This chain links TRBV19 with TRBJ1-2; TRBD1 is a possible D gene (6 bases). CDR1 LNHDA and CDR2 SQIVND come from the germline V gene (reference sequence). Trimming pared 3 bases from V and 14 bases from J, leaving 19 bases between. The CDR3 covers 13 residues. The CDR3 loop is CASSMGALLGSTF. CDR3 DNA sequence: TGTGCCAGTAGTATGGGGGCCCTCTTGGGAAGTACCTTC.

V is TRBV6-5 and J is TRBJ2-5, with unresolved D. V lost 6 bases and J lost 6, with 14 bases in between. The CDR3 consists of 13 residues. CDR1 and CDR2 from the germline V gene are MNHEY and SVGAGI. CDR3 protein: CASSFNRAQTQYF. In DNA form, the CDR3 reads TGTGCCAGCAGCTTCAATAGAGCCCAGACCCAGTACTTC.

The chain joins TRBV5-1 to TRBJ1-1; 10 bases are shared with TRBD1. Germline V gene lookup returns CDR1 SGHRS and CDR2 YFSETQ. CDR3 length: 16 residues. V trimming: 2 bases; J trimming: 1 base; junction bases outside the gene matches: 5. CDR3 sequence: CASSFRTGGENTEAFF. The CDR3 bases are TGCGCCAGCAGCTTCCGGACAGGGGGAGAGAACACTGAAGCTTTCTTT.

V usage is TRBV3-1 (or the pseudogene TRBV3-2) and J usage is TRBJ1-1, with 10 bases matching TRBD1. Germline assignment: CDR1 LGHDT and CDR2 YNNKEL (reference sequence). The CDR3 spans 14 residues. V shed 0 bases and J 11 bases; nucleotides not matched to a gene: 6. CDR3 in amino acids: CASSQDGQGVRAFF. In DNA, the CDR3 is TGTGCCAGCAGCCAAGATGGACAGGGGGTTAGGGCTTTCTTT.

The chain carries TRBV5-1 and TRBJ2-5, with TRBD2 matching 11 bases. The V and J ends lost 0 bases and 1 base, in that order; junction bases with no gene match: 2. The CDR3 sequence is 16 residues long. Per the germline V gene, CDR1 is SGHRS and CDR2 is YFSETQ. The CDR3 is CASSLVLAGAQETQYF. The DNA for the CDR3 is TGCGCCAGCAGCTTGGTACTAGCGGGGGCCCAAGAGACCCAGTACTTC.

V and J are TRBV27 and TRBJ1-2; 12 positions agree with TRBD1. Trimming at V came to 4 bases and at J to 1 base, leaving 10 bases not matched to a gene. The CDR3 totals 18 residues. In germline, CDR1 is MNHEY, CDR2 SMNVEV (reference sequence). The CDR3 sequence is CASSYTGTGGANNYGYTF. CDR3 sequence (DNA): TGTGCCAGCAGTTATACCGGGACAGGGGGCGCAAATAACTATGGCTACACCTTC.

This clone was observed a single time. This chain links TRBV7-9 with TRBJ1-1; D is perhaps TRBD1 (5 bases). From germline, CDR1 is SEHNR and CDR2 FQNEAQ (reference sequence). V lost 1 base and J 4 bases, leaving 10 bases between the germline ends. The CDR3 has 14 residues. The CDR3: CASSLVGGTTEAFF. The CDR3 region has the DNA TGTGCCAGCAGCTTAGTGGGGGGAACCACTGAAGCTTTCTTT. Full variable domain (remainder filled in from reference TRBV7-9 and TRBJ1-1): DTGVSQNPRHKITKRGQNVTFRCDPISEHNRLYWYRQTLGQGPEFLTYFQNEAQLEKSRLLSDRFSAERPKGSFSTLEIQRTEQGDSAMYLCASSLVGGTTEAFFGQGTRLTVV.

The chain carries TRBV4-2 and TRBJ2-7, with 8 bases fitting TRBD2. The CDR3 sequence is 18 residues long. Trimming took 2 bases from V and 3 from J; bases not matched to a gene: 15. CDR1 LGHNA and CDR2 YNFKEQ come from the germline V gene. DNA of the CDR3: TGTGCCAGCAGCCAAAGCCAAGCTTCCGGGGGGGGAGGCTACGAGCAGTACTTC. It yields the protein CASSQSQASGGGGYEQYF.

The chain joins TRBV5-5 to TRBJ1-1, with 8 bases matching TRBD1. The ends lost 0 bases at V and 0 bases at J; junction bases unmatched: 1. This CDR3 spans 15 amino acids. Germline V CDR1 and CDR2: SGHKS, YYEKEE (reference sequence). The CDR3 DNA sequence: TGTGCCAGCAGCTTGGGGACAGGGATGAACACTGAAGCTTTCTTT. This gives the protein CASSLGTGMNTEAFF.

This chain links TRBV3-1 (or the pseudogene TRBV3-2) with TRBJ2-5; 7 bases map to TRBD1. The CDR3 covers 17 residues. Germline V gene lookup returns CDR1 LGHDT and CDR2 YNNKEL (reference sequence). J gave up 5 bases and V 4 bases, and 16 bases lay outside the gene matches. CDR3 sequence (DNA): TGTGCCAGCAGCCCAGCCTCGGGACAGCCCAATTGGGAGACCCAGTACTTC. This encodes CASSPASGQPNWETQYF.

This chain joins TRBV5-1 and TRBJ1-1; D is unresolved. Trimming took 3 bases from V and 2 from J, leaving 8 bases between them. The germline gives CDR1 SGHRS, CDR2 YFSETQ. This CDR3 is 13 amino acids long. The chain's CDR3 is CASSSKSNTEAFF. The CDR3 DNA is TGCGCCAGCAGCTCAAAATCCAACACTGAAGCTTTCTTT.

This clone was seen only a few times. The gene calls are TRBV6-2 or TRBV6-3 and TRBJ2-7; D gene unclear. Germline V gene sequence: CDR1 MNHEY, CDR2 SVGEGT. Trimming pared 2 bases from V and 4 bases from J, leaving 3 bases between. The CDR3 is 11 residues long. CDR3 amino acids: CASSYQYEQYF. CDR3 nucleotide sequence: TGTGCCAGCAGTTACCAGTACGAGCAGTACTTC.

The chain recombines TRBV19 with TRBJ1-6, with 9 nucleotides matching TRBD1. V lost 6 bases to trimming and J lost 11 bases; unmatched junction nucleotides: 11. The germline gives CDR1 LNHDA, CDR2 SQIVND (reference sequence). The CDR3 runs to 15 residues. The DNA for the CDR3 is TGTGCCAGTAGCGACACAGGGGGCGCAGGGGCACCCCTCCACTTT. Amino acids: CASSDTGGAGAPLHF.

The chain links TRBV5-1 to TRBJ1-2; possible D gene TRBD1, 5 bases. V was trimmed by 4 bases and J by 8 bases, leaving 24 bases between them. Germline CDR1 SGHRS, CDR2 YFSETQ. The CDR3 runs to 16 residues. CDR3 DNA: TGCGCCAGCAGCCAAGACAGCCGAGTTTATAATGAAGGCTACACCTTC. It is translated as CASSQDSRVYNEGYTF. Full variable domain (rest looked up from reference TRBV5-1 and TRBJ1-2): KAGVTQTPRYLIKTRGQQVTLSCSPISGHRSVSWYQQTPGQGLQFLFEYFSETQRNKGNFPGRFSGRQFSNSRSEMNVSTLELGDSALYLCASSQDSRVYNEGYTFGSGTRLTVV.

This rearrangement joins TRBV7-6 to TRBJ1-5, with 9 bases fitting TRBD1. The CDR3 extends over 16 amino acids. CDR1 is SGHVS, CDR2 FNYEAQ, per germline. Trimming took 5 bases from V and 0 from J; bases not matched to a gene: 5. CDR3 sequence: CASSLGTGNSNQPQHF. DNA of the CDR3: TGTGCCAGCAGCCTCGGGACAGGGAATAGCAATCAGCCCCAGCATTTT.

This chain links TRBV19 with TRBJ1-5; a possible D gene is TRBD1 (6 bases). Trimming removed 2 bases from V and 8 bases from J, with 16 bases in between. The CDR3 length is 15 residues. In germline, CDR1 is LNHDA, CDR2 SQIVND (reference sequence). CDR3 sequence: CASSIKGTRTEPQHF. CDR3 nucleotide sequence: TGTGCCAGTAGTATAAAAGGGACAAGAACTGAGCCCCAGCATTTT.

The chain employs TRBV5-1 and TRBJ2-5; tentatively, D is TRBD2 (6 bases). Germline loops: CDR1 SGHRS, CDR2 YFSETQ. The CDR3 is 14 amino acids. Between the trimmed V and J ends, which lost 4 bases and 5 bases, there was a span of 15 bases. The DNA for the CDR3 is TGCGCCAGCAGCCCGGAGGGACGTAGGGAGACCCAGTACTTC. Protein product: CASSPEGRRETQYF.

This clone appeared a single time. This chain uses TRBV21-1 with TRBJ1-6; TRBD1, as called in the table, went unchecked against the DNA. TRBV21-1 is given as a pseudogene. The CDR3 runs to 16 residues. CDR3 amino acids: CASGHRDRGENSPLHF. Here the CDR3 DNA reads TGTGCCAGCGGACACCGGGACAGGGGAGAGAATTCACCCCTCCACTTT.

The V gene is TRBV5-6, the J gene TRBJ2-2; 9 bases fit TRBD2. V shed 6 bases, J shed 8 bases, and the junction held 2 bases outside the gene matches. Germline CDR1 and CDR2: SGHDT and YYEEEE. CDR3 size: 12 residues. CDR3 sequence reads: CASTSGAGELFF. The CDR3 DNA reads TGTGCCAGCACTAGCGGGGCTGGGGAGCTGTTTTTT.

The chain uses TRBV3-1 (or the pseudogene TRBV3-2) and TRBJ2-2; 9 bases are shared with TRBD2. Germline values: CDR1 LGHDT, CDR2 YNNKEL (reference sequence). This CDR3 has 18 amino acids. The V and J ends lost 1 base and 4 bases, in that order; junction bases with no gene match: 10. The CDR3 loop is CASSQVWRGGQGTGELFF. The CDR3 coding sequence is TGTGCCAGCAGCCAAGTGTGGCGGGGGGGCCAAGGCACCGGGGAGCTGTTTTTT.

Of note for this clone: The sample carries other DNA sequences with the same CDR3. The DNA for the CDR3 is TGTGCCAGCAGTGGACAGGGAAATCAGCCCCAGCATTTT. Translated, it gives CASSGQGNQPQHF. The V gene is TRBV2, the J gene TRBJ1-5; 7 bases are a match to TRBD1. The CDR3 spans 13 residues. The V gene's germline CDR1 is SNHLY and CDR2 FYNNEI. After removal of 4 bases from V and 4 bases from J, the junction contained 1 base not matched to a gene.